The TCR beta chain under discussion was sequenced for a study of cytomegalovirus exposure and HLA in healthy donors. Study-wide results and limits: Rates of TCR association differed by HLA locus in a later analysis, with DRB1 highest and HLA-C lowest.

The germline V gene has CDR1 SGHRS and CDR2 YFSETQ. This CDR3 has 15 amino acids. V dropped 4 bases and J dropped 3; count of bases not matched to a gene: 6. Comment on this clone: Its specificity is unknown.

With 60 Vbeta and 13 Jbeta primers, the PCR was carried out. The data were produced by immunoSEQ multiplex PCR, yet TCRdb's version contains in-frame clones alone and is incomplete. The sample table sets out under 200,000 clones. V and J are TRBV5-1 and TRBJ1-2; TRBD1 aligns across 10 bases. Sequencing used PBMCs. This clonotype was obtained from a man in his thirties or forties in good health and CMV-seronegative. The DNA of the CDR3 is TGCGCCAGCAGCCCCTGGACAGGGGGGGACTATGGCTACACCTTC. It is translated as CASSPWTGGDYGYTF.